This T cell receptor (beta chain) is from a study of control samples from healthy donors and cancer patients. Clones were read by immunoSEQ multiplex PCR, and TCRdb kept only the in-frame ones, dropping some. The sample includes fewer than 200,000 clones, just over 90% seen only once; the top ten take around 1.4%. V lost 4 bases to trimming and J lost 5 bases, with 11 bases between them. The length of the CDR3 is 13 residues. From germline, CDR1 is MGHRA and CDR2 YSYEKL. The chain has TRBV4-1 and TRBJ1-1; D is undetermined. The origin of this receptor is a man in his thirties or forties in good health. Specimen: blood. CDR3 DNA: TGCGCCAGCAGCCCGCAAGTTGGGACTGAAGCTTTCTTT. This encodes CASSPQVGTEAFF.